These T cell receptor beta chains were read from a single sample in a study of OX40 agonist ivuxolimab in advanced cancers. Repertoires were generated with immunoSEQ multiplex PCR, while TCRdb's copy carries only in-frame clones and drops some. Of around 58,000 clones in the sample, 65% to 85% were seen once. Specimen: CD4+ or CD8+ T cells sorted from blood, collected in a trial of the OX40 agonist ivuxolimab. The receptor source for this set is an adult with an advanced solid tumor such as melanoma, head and neck, liver or kidney cancer. CDR3s include the opening cysteine and the closing phenylalanine or tryptophan. The D gene is left open where the match is weak. Clone size appears in some rows only: once, few, many, or a class for an expanded clone.

CDR3 protein,CDR3 DNA,D gene,V gene,J gene,CDR3 length,clone size
CASSPSLGQGAYEQYF,TGCGCCAGCAGCCCGAGTTTAGGACAGGGGGCCTACGAGCAGTACTTC,TRBD1,TRBV5-1,TRBJ2-7,16,.
CASRGTGDQPQHF,TGTGCCAGCAGAGGGACAGGGGACCAGCCCCAGCATTTT,TRBD1,TRBV2,TRBJ1-5,13,few
CASSQGVDFRDTGELFF,TGTGCCAGCAGCCAAGGGGTGGACTTCCGTGACACCGGGGAGCTGTTTTTT,.,TRBV4-2,TRBJ2-2,17,.
CASGLSGNSYEQYF,TGTGCTAGTGGTTTGTCTGGAAACAGCTACGAGCAGTACTTC,.,TRBV12-5,TRBJ2-7,14,once
CASSLGPLTLASINYEQYF,TGTGCCAGCAGCTTAGGGCCGCTGACTTTAGCTTCCATCAACTACGAGCAGTACTTC,.,TRBV5-6,TRBJ2-7,19,.
CATSRDPGITQPQHF,TGTGCCACCAGCAGAGATCCAGGGATCACTCAGCCCCAGCATTTT,.,TRBV15,TRBJ1-5,15,.
CASSSSNNLLNTEAFF,TGTGCCAGCAGCTCTAGTAATAACCTTTTGAACACTGAAGCTTTCTTT,.,TRBV7-9,TRBJ1-1,16,.
CASSSAPGNEQFF,TGCGCCAGCAGTAGCGCCCCTGGGAATGAGCAGTTCTTC,.,TRBV5-1,TRBJ2-1,13,.
CASSLGGSSGTQYF,TGTGCCAGCAGCTTAGGAGGGTCCTCAGGGACCCAGTACTTC,.,TRBV7-9,TRBJ2-5,14,few
CASSLAEWNQAGNEQFF,TGTGCCAGCAGCTTAGCTGAGTGGAACCAAGCTGGCAATGAGCAGTTCTTC,.,TRBV7-8,TRBJ2-1,17,few
CASSSDRQETQYF,TGTGCCAGCAGCTCCGATCGGCAAGAGACCCAGTACTTC,.,TRBV7-7,TRBJ2-5,13,.
CASKRAGAGANEKLFF,TGTGCCAGTAAGCGGGCAGGGGCAGGGGCTAATGAAAAACTGTTTTTT,.,TRBV19,TRBJ1-4,16,.
CASSPGLDPSADTQYF,TGTGCCAGCAGCCCCGGACTAGACCCTAGCGCAGATACGCAGTATTTT,TRBD2,TRBV11-2,TRBJ2-3,16,once
CASSPQRTGGAGKLFF,TGCGCCAGCAGCCCGCAGAGGACAGGAGGGGCAGGAAAACTGTTTTTT,TRBD1,TRBV5-1,TRBJ1-4,16,once
CASSLGQGGAYGYTF,TGTGCCAGCAGCTTAGGGCAGGGCGGCGCCTATGGCTACACCTTC,.,TRBV7-8,TRBJ1-2,15,few
CASSLPRTGDGYTF,TGTGCCAGCAGCTTGCCTCGGACAGGGGATGGCTACACCTTC,TRBD1,TRBV5-4,TRBJ1-2,14,few
CASSETAYTDTQYF,TGTGCCAGCAGTGAGACAGCCTACACAGATACGCAGTATTTT,.,TRBV28,TRBJ2-3,14,.
CASSADRARDTQYF,TGCGCCAGCAGCGCAGACAGGGCGAGAGATACGCAGTATTTT,TRBD1,TRBV5-1,TRBJ2-3,14,.
CASIRLAADGELFF,TGTGCCAGCATCCGTTTGGCGGCGGACGGGGAGCTGTTTTTT,.,TRBV6-5,TRBJ2-2,14,.
CASSLGTSIREQFF,TGTGCCAGCAGCTTGGGGACTAGCATCCGTGAGCAGTTCTTC,TRBD2,TRBV5-5,TRBJ2-1,14,.
CASRGTGGAGELFF,TGTGCCAGCAGAGGGACAGGGGGCGCCGGGGAGCTGTTTTTT,TRBD1,TRBV2,TRBJ2-2,14,.
CASGRGGEQFF,TGTGCCAGCGGAAGGGGCGGTGAGCAGTTCTTC,.,TRBV14,TRBJ2-1,11,few
CASSQSFQGSYEQYF,TGTGCCAGCAGCCAATCTTTTCAGGGTTCCTACGAGCAGTACTTC,.,TRBV4-2,TRBJ2-7,15,.
CASSLGRDYEQYF,TGTGCCAGCAGCTTGGGCAGAGACTACGAGCAGTACTTC,.,TRBV4-2,TRBJ2-7,13,.
CASSYRISYEQYF,TGTGCCAGTAGTTACAGGATCTCCTACGAGCAGTACTTC,.,TRBV19,TRBJ2-7,13,few
CASSLGGQGFLGYTF,TGTGCCAGCAGCTTAGGCGGACAGGGTTTTTTGGGCTACACCTTC,TRBD1,TRBV7-9,TRBJ1-2,15,.
CASRLTLGPTDTQYF,TGCGCCAGCAGGCTCACCTTGGGCCCAACAGATACGCAGTATTTT,.,TRBV10-1,TRBJ2-3,15,medium-sized
CASSPGANTEAFF,TGTGCCAGCAGTCCAGGGGCGAACACTGAAGCTTTCTTT,.,TRBV6-6,TRBJ1-1,13,.
CASSLTWWSTDTQYF,TGTGCCAGCAGCTTAACTTGGTGGAGCACAGATACGCAGTATTTT,.,TRBV7-2,TRBJ2-3,15,.
CASSLRQGSYNEQFF,TGTGCCAGCAGCCTTCGACAGGGGTCCTACAATGAGCAGTTCTTC,TRBD1,TRBV7-2,TRBJ2-1,15,.
CAIRALAGGPHEQYF,TGTGCCATCAGGGCCTTAGCGGGAGGGCCTCACGAGCAGTACTTC,TRBD2,TRBV10-3,TRBJ2-7,15,.
CASSPNDRARYNEQFF,TGTGCCAGCTCACCCAACGACAGGGCTCGCTACAATGAGCAGTTCTTC,TRBD1,TRBV18,TRBJ2-1,16,.
CASMRQGLPFF,TGCGCCAGCATGAGACAGGGTCTACCTTTCTTT,TRBD1,TRBV10-2,TRBJ1-1,11,.
CASSLAWEETQYF,TGCGCCAGCAGCTTGGCATGGGAAGAGACCCAGTACTTC,.,TRBV5-1,TRBJ2-5,13,.
CASSLPGVGTDTQYF,TGTGCCAGCAGTTTACCAGGGGTGGGCACAGATACGCAGTATTTT,.,TRBV28,TRBJ2-3,15,.
CASSYRETQYF,TGTGCCAGCAGTTACCGAGAGACCCAGTACTTC,.,TRBV6-6,TRBJ2-5,11,.
CASSLAGLDEQYF,TGTGCCAGCAGCTTAGCAGGGCTGGACGAGCAGTACTTC,.,TRBV11-2,TRBJ2-7,13,.
CAWSVGGREDTQYF,TGTGCCTGGAGTGTCGGCGGGAGGGAAGATACGCAGTATTTT,TRBD2,TRBV30,TRBJ2-3,14,.
CASSLGSGGGDTQYF,TGTGCCAGCAGCTTAGGTAGCGGGGGCGGGGATACGCAGTATTTT,TRBD2,TRBV11-3,TRBJ2-3,15,.
CAWSLEGGWNTQYF,TGTGCCTGGAGCCTGGAGGGAGGCTGGAATACGCAGTATTTT,.,TRBV30,TRBJ2-3,14,once
CASSPTLFLAQETQYF,TGTGCCAGTAGTCCCACTCTGTTTTTAGCGCAGGAGACCCAGTACTTC,.,TRBV19,TRBJ2-5,16,.
CASSFSGQGRRTF,TGTGCCAGCAGTTTTTCTGGACAGGGGCGTCGCACCTTC,TRBD1,TRBV27,TRBJ1-2,13,.
CASSPRGASYNEQFF,TGTGCCAGCAGCCCCCGGGGGGCGTCCTACAATGAGCAGTTCTTC,.,TRBV11-3,TRBJ2-1,15,.
CASSYSGEGAKNIQYF,TGTGCCAGCAGTTACTCAGGGGAGGGAGCCAAAAACATTCAGTACTTC,TRBD2,TRBV6-5,TRBJ2-4,16,few
CASSLAGDSNQPQHF,TGTGCCAGCAGCTTAGCAGGGGATAGCAATCAGCCCCAGCATTTT,.,TRBV7-2,TRBJ1-5,15,.
CASSGQGGGVTEAFF,TGTGCCAGCAGTGGACAGGGGGGTGGTGTCACTGAAGCTTTCTTT,TRBD1,TRBV7-2,TRBJ1-1,15,.
CASSRQGANPYEQYF,TGTGCCAGCAGCCGACAGGGGGCCAATCCATACGAGCAGTACTTC,TRBD1,TRBV7-2,TRBJ2-7,15,.
CASSVAPVGEQYF,TGTGCCAGCAGCGTAGCCCCGGTCGGGGAGCAGTACTTC,.,TRBV9,TRBJ2-7,13,.
CASSPGQGSYGYTF,TGTGCCAGCAGCCCGGGACAGGGGAGTTATGGCTACACCTTC,TRBD1,TRBV5-4,TRBJ1-2,14,.